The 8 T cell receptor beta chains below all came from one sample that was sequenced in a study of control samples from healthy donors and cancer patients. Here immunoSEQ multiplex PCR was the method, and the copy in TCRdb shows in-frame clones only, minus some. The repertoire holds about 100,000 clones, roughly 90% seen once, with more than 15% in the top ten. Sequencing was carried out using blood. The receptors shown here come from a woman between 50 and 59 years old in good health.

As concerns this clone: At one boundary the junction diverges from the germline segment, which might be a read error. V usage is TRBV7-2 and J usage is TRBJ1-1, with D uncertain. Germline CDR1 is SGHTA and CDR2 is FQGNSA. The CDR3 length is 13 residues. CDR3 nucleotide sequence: TGTGCCAGCACCTTAGGGAGGAACACTGAAGCTTTCTTT. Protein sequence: CASTLGRNTEAFF.

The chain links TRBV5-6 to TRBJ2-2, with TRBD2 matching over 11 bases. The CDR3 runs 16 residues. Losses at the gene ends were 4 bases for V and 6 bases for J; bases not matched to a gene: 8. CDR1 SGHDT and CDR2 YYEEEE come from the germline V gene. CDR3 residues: CASSAVSGRGAGELFF. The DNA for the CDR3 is TGTGCCAGCAGCGCGGTTAGCGGGAGGGGAGCCGGGGAGCTGTTTTTT.

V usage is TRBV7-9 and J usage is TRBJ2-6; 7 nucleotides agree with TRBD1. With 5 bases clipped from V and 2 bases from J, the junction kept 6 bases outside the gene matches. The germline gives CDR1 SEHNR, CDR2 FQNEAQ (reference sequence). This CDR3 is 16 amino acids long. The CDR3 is CASSQTGRTGANVLTF. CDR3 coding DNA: TGTGCCAGCAGCCAGACAGGGCGCACTGGGGCCAACGTCCTGACTTTC.

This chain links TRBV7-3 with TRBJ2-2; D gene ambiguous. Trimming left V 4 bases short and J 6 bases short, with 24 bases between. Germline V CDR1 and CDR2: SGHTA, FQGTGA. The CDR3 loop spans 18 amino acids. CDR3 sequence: CASSSRSRGSSPPGELFF. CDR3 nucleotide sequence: TGTGCCAGCAGCTCACGTTCCCGTGGCAGCTCGCCCCCCGGGGAGCTGTTTTTT.

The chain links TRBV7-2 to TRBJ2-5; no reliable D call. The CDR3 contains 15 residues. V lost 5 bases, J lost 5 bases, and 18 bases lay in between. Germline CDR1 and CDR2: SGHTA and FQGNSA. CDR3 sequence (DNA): TGTGCCAGCAGCCCACATCTTGGGGTGCGGGAGACCCAGTACTTC. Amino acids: CASSPHLGVRETQYF.

The CDR3 loop is CASRPQGASTDTQYF. In DNA, the CDR3 is TGTGCCAGCAGACCACAGGGTGCTAGCACAGATACGCAGTATTTT. The J gene is TRBJ2-3, the V gene TRBV6-5; tentatively, D is TRBD1 (6 bases). Germline CDR1 is MNHEY and CDR2 is SVGAGI. The germline V and J ends were trimmed by 6 bases and 0 bases, with 13 bases remaining between them. The CDR3 is 15 residues long.

Here the CDR3 reads CASTPLGSGFGYTF. The CDR3 DNA reads TGTGCCAGCACCCCATTAGGGTCGGGATTTGGCTACACCTTC. The rearrangement links TRBV27 to TRBJ1-2, with D unresolved. Germline V CDR1 and CDR2: MNHEY, SMNVEV (reference sequence). This CDR3 is 14 amino acids long. The V and J ends lost 7 bases and 7 bases respectively, with 19 bases between them.

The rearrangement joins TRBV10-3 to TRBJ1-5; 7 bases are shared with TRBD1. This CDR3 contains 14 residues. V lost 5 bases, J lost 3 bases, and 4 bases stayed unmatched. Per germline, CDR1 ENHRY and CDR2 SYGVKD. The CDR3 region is CAISSRGDNQPQHF. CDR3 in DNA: TGTGCCATCAGTAGCAGGGGGGACAATCAGCCCCAGCATTTT.